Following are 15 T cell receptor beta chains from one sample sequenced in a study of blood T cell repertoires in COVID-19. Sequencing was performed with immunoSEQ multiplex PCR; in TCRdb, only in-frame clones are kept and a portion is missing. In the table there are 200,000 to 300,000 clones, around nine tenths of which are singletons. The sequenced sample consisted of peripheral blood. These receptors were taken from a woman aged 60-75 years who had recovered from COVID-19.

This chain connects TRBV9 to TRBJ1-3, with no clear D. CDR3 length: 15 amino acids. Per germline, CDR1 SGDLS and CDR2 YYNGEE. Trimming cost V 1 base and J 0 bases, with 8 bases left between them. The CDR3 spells CASSVLGSSGNTIYF. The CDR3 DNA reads TGTGCCAGCAGCGTACTGGGGAGCTCTGGAAACACCATATATTTT.

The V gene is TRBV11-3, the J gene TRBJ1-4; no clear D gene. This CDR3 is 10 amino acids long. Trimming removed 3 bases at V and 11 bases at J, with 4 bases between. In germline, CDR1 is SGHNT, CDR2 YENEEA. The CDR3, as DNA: TGTGCCAGCAGCTTTGCGAAACTGTTTTTT. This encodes CASSFAKLFF.

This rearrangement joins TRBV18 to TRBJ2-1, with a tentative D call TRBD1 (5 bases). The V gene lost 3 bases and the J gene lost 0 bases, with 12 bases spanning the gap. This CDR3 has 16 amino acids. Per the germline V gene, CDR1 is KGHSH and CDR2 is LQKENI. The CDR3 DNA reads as TGTGCCAGCTCACCCACAGGCCAGTCCTCCTACAATGAGCAGTTCTTC. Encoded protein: CASSPTGQSSYNEQFF.

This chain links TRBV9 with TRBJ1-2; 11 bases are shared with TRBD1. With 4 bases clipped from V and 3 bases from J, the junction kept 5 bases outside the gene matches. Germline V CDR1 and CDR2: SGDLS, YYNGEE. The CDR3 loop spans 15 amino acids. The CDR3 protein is CASSPRTGGHYGYTF. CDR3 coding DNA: TGTGCCAGCAGCCCGAGGACAGGGGGCCACTATGGCTACACCTTC.

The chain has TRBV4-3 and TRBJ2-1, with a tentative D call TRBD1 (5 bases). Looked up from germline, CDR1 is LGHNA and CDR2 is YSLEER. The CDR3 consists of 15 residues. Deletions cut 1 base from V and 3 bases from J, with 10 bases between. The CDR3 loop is CASSQASDSYNEQFF. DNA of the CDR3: TGCGCCAGCAGCCAAGCTTCCGACAGCTACAATGAGCAGTTCTTC.

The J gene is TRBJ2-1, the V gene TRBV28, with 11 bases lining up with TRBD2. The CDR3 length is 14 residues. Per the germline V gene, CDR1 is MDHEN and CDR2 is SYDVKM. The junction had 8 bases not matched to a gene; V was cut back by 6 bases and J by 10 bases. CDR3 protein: CASSTGTSGWEQFF. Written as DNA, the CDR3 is TGTGCCAGCAGCACCGGGACTAGCGGTTGGGAGCAGTTCTTC. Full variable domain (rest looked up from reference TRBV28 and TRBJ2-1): DVKVTQSSRYLVKRTGEKVFLECVQDMDHENMFWYRQDPGLGLRLIYFSYDVKMKEKGDIPEGYSVSREKKERFSLILESASTNQTSMYLCASSTGTSGWEQFFGPGTRLTVL.

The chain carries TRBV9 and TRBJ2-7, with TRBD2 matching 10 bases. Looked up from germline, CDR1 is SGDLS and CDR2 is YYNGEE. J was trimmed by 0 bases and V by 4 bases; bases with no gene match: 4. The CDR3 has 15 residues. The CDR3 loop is CASSPLAGASYEQYF. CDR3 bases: TGTGCCAGCAGCCCGCTAGCGGGGGCCTCCTACGAGCAGTACTTC.

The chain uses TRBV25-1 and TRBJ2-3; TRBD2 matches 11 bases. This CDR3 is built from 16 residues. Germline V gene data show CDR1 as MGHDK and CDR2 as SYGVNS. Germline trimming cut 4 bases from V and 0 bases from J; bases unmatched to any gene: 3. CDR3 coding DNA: TGTGCCAGCAGTGCGGGACTAGCGGCTAGCACAGATACGCAGTATTTT. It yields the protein CASSAGLAASTDTQYF.

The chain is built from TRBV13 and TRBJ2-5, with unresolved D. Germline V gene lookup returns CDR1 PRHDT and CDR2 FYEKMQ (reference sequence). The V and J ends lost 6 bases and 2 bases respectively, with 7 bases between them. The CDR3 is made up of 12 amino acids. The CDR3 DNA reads TGTGCCAGCAGTTACTCACAAGAGACCCAGTACTTC. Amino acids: CASSYSQETQYF.

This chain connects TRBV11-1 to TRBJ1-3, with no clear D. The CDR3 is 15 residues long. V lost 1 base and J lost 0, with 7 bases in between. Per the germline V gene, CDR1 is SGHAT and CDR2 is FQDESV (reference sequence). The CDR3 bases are TGTGCCAGCAGCTTAGATCCGTACTCTGGAAACACCATATATTTT. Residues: CASSLDPYSGNTIYF. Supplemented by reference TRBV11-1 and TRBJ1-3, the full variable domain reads EAEVAQSPRYKITEKSQAVAFWCDPISGHATLYWYRQILGQGPELLVQFQDESVVDDSQLPKDRFSAERLKGVDSTLKIQPAELGDSAMYLCASSLDPYSGNTIYFGEGSWLTVV.

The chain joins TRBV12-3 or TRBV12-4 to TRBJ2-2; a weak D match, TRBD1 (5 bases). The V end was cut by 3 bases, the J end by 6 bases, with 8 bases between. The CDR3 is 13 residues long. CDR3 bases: TGTGCCAGCAGTTTGACCAGGGCCGGGGAGCTGTTTTTT. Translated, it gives CASSLTRAGELFF.

For the CDR3, the DNA is TGCGCCAGCAGCCAACAGACAGGGCTGAACACTGAAGCTTTCTTT. It encodes CASSQQTGLNTEAFF. This chain uses TRBV4-3 with TRBJ1-1; 7 bases line up with TRBD1. The length of the CDR3 is 15 residues. V trimming: 2 bases; J trimming: 0 bases; junction bases outside the gene matches: 3. CDR1 and CDR2 (germline): LGHNA, YSLEER.

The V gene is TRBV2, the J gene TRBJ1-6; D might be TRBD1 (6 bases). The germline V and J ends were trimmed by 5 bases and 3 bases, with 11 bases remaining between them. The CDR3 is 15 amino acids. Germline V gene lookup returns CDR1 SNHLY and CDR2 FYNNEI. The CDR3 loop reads CASSRDILYNSPLHF. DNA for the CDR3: TGTGCCAGCAGTAGGGACATACTCTATAATTCACCCCTCCACTTT.

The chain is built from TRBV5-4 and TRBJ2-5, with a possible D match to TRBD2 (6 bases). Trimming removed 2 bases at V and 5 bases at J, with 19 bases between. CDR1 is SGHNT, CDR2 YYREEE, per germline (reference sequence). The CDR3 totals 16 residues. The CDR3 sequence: CASSLGGGKWIETQYF. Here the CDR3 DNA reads TGTGCCAGCAGCTTAGGTGGAGGGAAGTGGATTGAGACCCAGTACTTC. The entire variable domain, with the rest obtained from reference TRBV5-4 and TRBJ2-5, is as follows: ETGVTQSPTHLIKTRGQQVTLRCSSQSGHNTVSWYQQALGQGPQFIFQYYREEENGRGNFPPRFSGLQFPNYSSELNVNALELDDSALYLCASSLGGGKWIETQYFGPGTRLLVL.

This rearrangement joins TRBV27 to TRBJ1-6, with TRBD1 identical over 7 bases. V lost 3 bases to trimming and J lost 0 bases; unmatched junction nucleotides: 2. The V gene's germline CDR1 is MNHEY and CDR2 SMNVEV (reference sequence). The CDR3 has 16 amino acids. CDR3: CASSFWDSSYNSPLHF. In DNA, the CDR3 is TGTGCCAGCAGTTTTTGGGACAGCTCCTATAATTCACCCCTCCACTTT.